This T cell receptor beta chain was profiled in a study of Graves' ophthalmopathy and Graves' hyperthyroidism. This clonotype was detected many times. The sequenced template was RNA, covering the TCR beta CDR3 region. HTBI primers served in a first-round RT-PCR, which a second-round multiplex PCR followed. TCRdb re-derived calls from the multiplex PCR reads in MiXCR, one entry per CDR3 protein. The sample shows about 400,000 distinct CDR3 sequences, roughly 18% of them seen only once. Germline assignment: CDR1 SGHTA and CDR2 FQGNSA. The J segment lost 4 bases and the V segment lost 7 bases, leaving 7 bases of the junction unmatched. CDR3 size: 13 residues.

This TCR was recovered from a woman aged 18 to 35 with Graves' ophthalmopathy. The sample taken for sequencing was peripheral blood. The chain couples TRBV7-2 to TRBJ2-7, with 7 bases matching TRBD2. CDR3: CASTRSSGYEQYF. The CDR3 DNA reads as TGTGCCAGCACGAGGTCTAGCGGTTACGAGCAGTACTTC.